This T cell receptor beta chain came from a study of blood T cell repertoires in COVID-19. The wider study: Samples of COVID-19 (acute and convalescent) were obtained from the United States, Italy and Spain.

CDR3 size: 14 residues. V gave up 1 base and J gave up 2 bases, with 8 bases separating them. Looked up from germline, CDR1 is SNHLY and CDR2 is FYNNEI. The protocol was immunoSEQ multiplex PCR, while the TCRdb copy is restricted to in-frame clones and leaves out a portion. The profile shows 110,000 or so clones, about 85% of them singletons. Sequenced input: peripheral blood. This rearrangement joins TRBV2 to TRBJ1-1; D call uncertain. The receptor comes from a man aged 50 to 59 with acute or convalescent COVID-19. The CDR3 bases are TGTGCCAGCAGTGAAGGGCGGGCAAACACTGAAGCTTTCTTT. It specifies CASSEGRANTEAFF.